The 25 T cell receptor beta chains below come from one sample, sequenced in a study of T-cell reconstitution after alpha-beta-depleted transplantation in children. As it was prepared, the TCRbeta library received unique molecular identifiers. TCRdb re-derived calls from the PCR reads in MiXCR, one entry per CDR3 protein. The sample gives more than 90,000 distinct CDR3 sequences, about a tenth of which show up once; approximately 36% is in the top ten. The sequencing here drew on PBMCs, taken before TCRalphabeta/CD19-depleted stem cell transplant. The receptors derive from a boy between 2 and 10 years old with acute lymphoblastic leukemia, due to receive a stem cell transplant.

At least ten counts were recorded for this clonotype. The rearrangement joins TRBV5-1 to TRBJ2-7; 9 positions agree with TRBD1. CDR3 length: 15 residues. The germline V gene encodes CDR1 SGHRS and CDR2 YFSETQ. V dropped 4 bases and J dropped 3; count of bases not matched to a gene: 8. CDR3 sequence reads: CASSPGQGIRYEQYF. In DNA form, the CDR3 reads TGCGCCAGCAGCCCCGGACAGGGGATCCGCTACGAGCAGTACTTC.

This clonotype appeared a few times. This chain links TRBV28 with TRBJ2-5; tentatively, D is TRBD1 or TRBD2 (6 bases each). The V and J ends lost 3 bases and 4 bases respectively, with 15 bases between them. Looked up from germline, CDR1 is MDHEN and CDR2 is SYDVKM. This CDR3 has 15 amino acids. CDR3 region: CASSFGTRGAETQYF. For the CDR3, the DNA is TGTGCCAGCAGTTTCGGCACAAGGGGGGCAGAGACCCAGTACTTC. The variable domain in full, with the rest retrieved from reference TRBV28 and TRBJ2-5, is DVKVTQSSRYLVKRTGEKVFLECVQDMDHENMFWYRQDPGLGLRLIYFSYDVKMKEKGDIPEGYSVSREKKERFSLILESASTNQTSMYLCASSFGTRGAETQYFGPGTRLLVL.

This clonotype was seen more than once but under ten times. This chain's CDR3 is CASSRGASGRDEQFF. CDR3 sequence (DNA): TGTGCCAGCAGTCGTGGGGCTAGCGGGCGCGATGAGCAGTTCTTC. The chain has TRBV11-3 and TRBJ2-1, with 8 bases fitting TRBD2. Germline lookup yields CDR1 SGHNT and CDR2 YENEEA. The CDR3 loop spans 15 amino acids. J gave up 8 bases and V 6 bases, and 12 bases lay outside the gene matches.

This chain joins TRBV30 and TRBJ2-3, with D perhaps being TRBD1 or TRBD2 (7 bases each). The CDR3 is 14 amino acids. V lost 2 bases and J 4 bases, leaving 13 bases between the germline ends. The germline V gene has CDR1 GTSNPN and CDR2 SVGIG (reference sequence). The CDR3, as DNA: TGTGCCTGGAGTCAGGGGGGGACCCCAGATACGCAGTATTTT. This sequence encodes CAWSQGGTPDTQYF.

This clonotype was counted ten times or more. The rearrangement uses TRBV20-1 and TRBJ1-5; TRBD1 might be the D (6 bases). This CDR3 is built from 14 residues. Deletions cut 3 bases from V and 7 bases from J, with 16 bases between. The V gene's germline CDR1 is DFQATT and CDR2 SNEGSKA (reference sequence). In DNA form, the CDR3 reads TGCAGTGCTAGTGAAGGTGGGGGGCGACAGCCCCAGCATTTT. Protein sequence: CSASEGGGRQPQHF.

This clonotype was observed a handful of times. J is TRBJ2-6 and V is TRBV11-2; D possibly corresponds to TRBD1 (5 bases). Germline V gene data show CDR1 as SGHAT and CDR2 as FQNNGV. The CDR3 consists of 18 residues. Trimming cost V 0 bases and J 3 bases, with 15 bases left between them. DNA of the CDR3: TGTGCCAGCAGCTTAGATAGCTCGAAGGGGAATGGGGCCAACGTCCTGACTTTC. It is translated as CASSLDSSKGNGANVLTF.

This clonotype occurred a few times. The genes are TRBV6-5 and TRBJ2-7; 10 bases are shared with TRBD2. Germline V lookup: CDR1 MNHEY, CDR2 SVGAGI. The length of the CDR3 is 18 residues. Germline trimming cut 4 bases from V and 5 bases from J; bases unmatched to any gene: 17. The CDR3 nucleotides read TGTGCCAGCAGTTCCCTGACTAGCGGGCGTAGACCCTGGGACGAGCAGTACTTC. Translation gives CASSSLTSGRRPWDEQYF.

A note on this clonotype: The junction shows a germline mismatch at one end, possibly a read error. This chain's CDR3 is CASSWMGRSYKQYF. As DNA, the CDR3 is TGTGCCAGCAGCTGGATGGGCCGCTCCTACAAGCAGTACTTC. V gene TRBV11-2 combines with J gene TRBJ2-7; D is unclear. Germline loops: CDR1 SGHAT, CDR2 FQNNGV. The CDR3 extends over 14 amino acids.

The V and J genes are TRBV12-3 or TRBV12-4 and TRBJ2-1; 9 positions match TRBD2. The CDR3 runs 18 residues. The J segment lost 0 bases and the V segment lost 4 bases, leaving 10 bases of the junction unmatched. As DNA, the CDR3 is TGTGCCAGCAGTTCCCTAGCGGGGAGTAGGAGCTCCTACAATGAGCAGTTCTTC. Protein product: CASSSLAGSRSSYNEQFF.

There are many counts of this clonotype. The rearrangement links TRBV7-8 to TRBJ2-5; D not certain. The V end lost 3 bases, the J end lost 2 bases, and 1 base lay between the germline ends. Germline-derived CDR1 and CDR2 are SGHVS and FQNEAQ. The CDR3 contains 11 residues. The CDR3 nucleotides read TGTGCCAGCAGCTTTCAAGAGACCCAGTACTTC. Its protein product is CASSFQETQYF. Using reference TRBV7-8 and TRBJ2-5 for the parts outside the CDR3, the full variable domain is GAGVSQSPRYKVAKRGQDVALRCDPISGHVSLFWYQQALGQGPEFLTYFQNEAQLDKSGLPSDRFFAERPEGSVSTLKIQRTQQEDSAVYLCASSFQETQYFGPGTRLLVL.

This clonotype was detected a few times. The V gene is TRBV12-3 or TRBV12-4, the J gene TRBJ1-6; D not certain. V lost 1 base to trimming and J lost 5 bases, with 6 bases between them. The CDR3 has 14 amino acids. Written as DNA, the CDR3 is TGTGCCAGCAGTTTAGGCGGCGATAATTCACCCCTCCACTTT. It yields the protein CASSLGGDNSPLHF.

The chain employs TRBV6-4 and TRBJ1-2; D perhaps matches TRBD1 (5 bases). CDR1 and CDR2 (germline): MRHNA, SNTAGT. V was pared by 2 bases and J by 4 bases, with 11 bases between. This CDR3 is built from 14 residues. The CDR3 coding sequence is TGTGCCAGCAGTGACGGGGCGGCGGCCTATGGCTACACCTTC. The encoded protein is CASSDGAAAYGYTF.

The chain employs TRBV5-1 and TRBJ2-7, with TRBD2 identical over 10 bases. CDR3 length: 18 amino acids. CDR1 SGHRS and CDR2 YFSETQ come from the germline V gene. Trimming cost V 0 bases and J 2 bases; bases outside gene matches: 11. Here the CDR3 reads CASSLVPSGSSSPYEQYF. In DNA, the CDR3 is TGCGCCAGCAGCTTGGTACCTAGCGGGAGTTCGAGCCCCTACGAGCAGTACTTC.

This clonotype was seen only a few times. The chain uses TRBV5-1 and TRBJ1-6, with D tentatively TRBD1 (5 bases). The ends were cut back, 1 base at V and 7 bases at J, with 15 bases in the middle. The CDR3 consists of 16 residues. Germline CDR1 SGHRS, CDR2 YFSETQ. The CDR3 bases are TGCGCCAGCAGCTTGTTCGGGGGGACGGAGAATTCACCCCTCCACTTT. Amino acid sequence: CASSLFGGTENSPLHF.

This clonotype turned up a few times. This chain connects TRBV5-1 to TRBJ2-7, with 10 bases aligning to TRBD2. CDR1 and CDR2 from the germline V gene are SGHRS and YFSETQ. The CDR3 covers 17 residues. J gave up 4 bases and V 1 base, and 11 bases lay outside the gene matches. CDR3 nucleotide sequence: TGCGCCAGCAGCTTGCGGCTAGCGGGAGCCGGGTTGTACGAGCAGTACTTC. Protein sequence: CASSLRLAGAGLYEQYF.

This clonotype was counted only a few times. This chain links TRBV10-3 with TRBJ1-3; no reliable D call. The germline gives CDR1 ENHRY, CDR2 SYGVKD. The CDR3 extends over 12 amino acids. V lost 5 bases to trimming and J lost 10 bases, with 12 bases between them. DNA of the CDR3: TGTGCCATCAGTAGGGAAGGACTGACCATATATTTT. Residues: CAISREGLTIYF.

This sequence joins TRBV20-1 and TRBJ1-2; a possible D gene is TRBD1 (5 bases). V was shortened by 7 bases and J by 0 bases, with 12 bases between the two germline ends. Germline values: CDR1 DFQATT, CDR2 SNEGSKA (reference sequence). The CDR3 runs 13 residues. CDR3 region: CSVSEGANYGYTF. The CDR3 DNA reads TGCAGTGTTAGTGAAGGGGCTAACTATGGCTACACCTTC.

Many counts were recorded for this clonotype. The genes are TRBV12-3 or TRBV12-4 and TRBJ2-2; the D is unclear. With 3 bases removed from V and 2 bases from J, the gap between germline ends came to 7 bases. This CDR3 contains 14 residues. CDR3 in amino acids: CASSFASNTGELFF. The CDR3 nucleotides are TGTGCCAGCAGTTTCGCTAGTAACACCGGGGAGCTGTTTTTT.

In its sample, this clonotype was seen a few times. The chain has TRBV3-1 and TRBJ2-7, with a weak D call TRBD2 (6 bases). The CDR3 extends over 11 amino acids. Germline V CDR1 and CDR2: LGHDT, YNNKEL (reference sequence). The germline V and J ends were trimmed by 6 bases and 6 bases, with 9 bases remaining between them. The CDR3 here is CASREGSEQYF. CDR3 sequence (DNA): TGTGCCAGCAGGGAGGGGAGCGAGCAGTACTTC.

Only a few counts were recorded for this clonotype. The rearrangement uses TRBV6-5 and TRBJ2-3, with D maybe TRBD1 (5 bases). The germline V gene has CDR1 MNHEY and CDR2 SVGAGI. CDR3 size: 16 residues. V was cut by 3 bases and J by 4 bases, with 17 bases left in between. The CDR3 loop is CASSYPWQGSSDTQYF. CDR3 in DNA: TGTGCCAGCAGTTATCCGTGGCAGGGAAGTTCAGATACGCAGTATTTT.

A few counts support this clonotype. The V call is TRBV12-3 or TRBV12-4, the J call TRBJ2-7, with unresolved D. V was pared by 0 bases and J by 1 base, with 10 bases between. This CDR3 has 15 amino acids. The CDR3: CASSLAWAVSYEQYF. CDR3 sequence (DNA): TGTGCCAGCAGTTTAGCGTGGGCCGTATCCTACGAGCAGTACTTC.

This clonotype was found once. This chain links TRBV6-1 with TRBJ1-5; D ambiguous. Germline V gene sequence: CDR1 MNHNS, CDR2 SASEGT. This CDR3 has 15 residues. Between the trimmed V and J ends, which lost 1 base and 4 bases, there was a span of 11 bases. The CDR3 is CASSEGEQPNQPQHF. Written as DNA, the CDR3 is TGTGCCAGCAGTGAAGGGGAACAGCCTAATCAGCCCCAGCATTTT.

This clonotype was detected a few times. V is TRBV7-9 and J is TRBJ2-7; unclear D gene. The germline CDR1 and CDR2 sequences are SEHNR and FQNEAQ (reference sequence). There are 12 residues in the CDR3. Trimming left V 1 base short and J 5 bases short, with 6 bases between. Here the CDR3 DNA reads TGTGCCAGCAGCTTAGTCGGTCACGAGCAGTACTTC. Protein product: CASSLVGHEQYF.

The chain couples TRBV9 to TRBJ2-2; D remains ambiguous. Trimming pared 0 bases from V and 7 bases from J, leaving 7 bases between. Germline V gives CDR1 SGDLS, CDR2 YYNGEE. This CDR3 region has 13 residues. This chain's CDR3 is CASSVEWVGELFF. The CDR3 nucleotides read TGTGCCAGCAGCGTAGAATGGGTCGGGGAGCTGTTTTTT.

In this sample, this clonotype turned up many times. The CDR3 reads CSARDPGLRRGNEQFF. CDR3 nucleotide sequence: TGCAGTGCTAGAGATCCAGGTTTACGGAGAGGCAATGAGCAGTTCTTC. This sequence joins TRBV20-1 and TRBJ2-1; D gene ambiguous. The V gene's germline CDR1 is DFQATT and CDR2 SNEGSKA (reference sequence). CDR3 size: 16 residues. Trimming stripped 0 bases from V and 6 bases from J, with 18 bases between.